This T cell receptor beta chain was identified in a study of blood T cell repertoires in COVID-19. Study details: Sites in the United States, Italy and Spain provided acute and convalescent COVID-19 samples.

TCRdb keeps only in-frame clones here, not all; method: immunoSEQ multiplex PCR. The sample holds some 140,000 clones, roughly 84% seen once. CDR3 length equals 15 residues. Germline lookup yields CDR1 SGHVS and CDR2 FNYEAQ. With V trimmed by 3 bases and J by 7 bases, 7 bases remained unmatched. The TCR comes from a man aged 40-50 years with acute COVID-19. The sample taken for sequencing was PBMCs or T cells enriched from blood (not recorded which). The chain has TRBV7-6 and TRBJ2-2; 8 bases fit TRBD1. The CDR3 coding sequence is TGTGCCAGCAGCTTCAGGGGGCCTTTTGACGGGGAGCTGTTTTTT. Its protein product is CASSFRGPFDGELFF.